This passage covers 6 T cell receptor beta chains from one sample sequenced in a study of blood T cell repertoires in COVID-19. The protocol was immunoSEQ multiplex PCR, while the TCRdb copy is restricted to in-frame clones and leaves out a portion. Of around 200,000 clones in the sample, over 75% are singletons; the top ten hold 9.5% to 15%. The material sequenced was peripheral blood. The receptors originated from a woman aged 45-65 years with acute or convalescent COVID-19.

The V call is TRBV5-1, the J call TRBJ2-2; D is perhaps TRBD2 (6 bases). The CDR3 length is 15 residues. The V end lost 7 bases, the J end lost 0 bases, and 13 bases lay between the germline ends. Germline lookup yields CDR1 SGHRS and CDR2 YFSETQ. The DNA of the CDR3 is TGCGCCAGCTCTGGTGGCGGGACGAACACCGGGGAGCTGTTTTTT. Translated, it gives CASSGGGTNTGELFF.

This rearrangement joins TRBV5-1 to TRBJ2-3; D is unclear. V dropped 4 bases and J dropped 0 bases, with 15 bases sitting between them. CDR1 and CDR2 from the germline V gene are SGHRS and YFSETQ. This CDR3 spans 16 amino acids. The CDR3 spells CASSSPGYSSTDTQYF. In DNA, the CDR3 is TGCGCCAGCAGCAGCCCCGGGTATTCTAGCACAGATACGCAGTATTTT.

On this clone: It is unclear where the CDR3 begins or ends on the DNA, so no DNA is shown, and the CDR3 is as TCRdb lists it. CDR3 region: CASSGLAGEQFFF. This sequence joins TRBV18 and TRBJ2-1; TRBD2 is the table's D call, not checked against the DNA. The CDR3 spans 13 residues, counting both ends. From germline, CDR1 is KGHSH and CDR2 LQKENI.

The CDR3 is CASSQREPSRAGLNNEQFF. The CDR3 region has the DNA TGTGCCAGCAGCCAAAGAGAACCTTCGCGAGCGGGTCTTAACAATGAGCAGTTCTTC. The chain couples TRBV14 to TRBJ2-1, with D perhaps matching TRBD2 (6 bases). The germline V gene encodes CDR1 SGHDN and CDR2 FVKESK. V dropped 2 bases and J dropped 5 bases, with 25 bases sitting between them. This CDR3 contains 19 residues.

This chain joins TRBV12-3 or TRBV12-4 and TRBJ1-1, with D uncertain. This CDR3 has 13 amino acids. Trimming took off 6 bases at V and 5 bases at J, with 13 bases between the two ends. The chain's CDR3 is CASRPSVSTEAFF. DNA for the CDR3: TGTGCCAGCAGGCCATCGGTCTCGACTGAAGCTTTCTTT.

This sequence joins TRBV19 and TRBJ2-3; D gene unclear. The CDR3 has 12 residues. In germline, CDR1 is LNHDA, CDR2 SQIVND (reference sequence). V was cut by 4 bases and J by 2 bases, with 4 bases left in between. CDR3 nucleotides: TGTGCCAGTAGTACCTCCACAGATACGCAGTATTTT. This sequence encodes CASSTSTDTQYF.